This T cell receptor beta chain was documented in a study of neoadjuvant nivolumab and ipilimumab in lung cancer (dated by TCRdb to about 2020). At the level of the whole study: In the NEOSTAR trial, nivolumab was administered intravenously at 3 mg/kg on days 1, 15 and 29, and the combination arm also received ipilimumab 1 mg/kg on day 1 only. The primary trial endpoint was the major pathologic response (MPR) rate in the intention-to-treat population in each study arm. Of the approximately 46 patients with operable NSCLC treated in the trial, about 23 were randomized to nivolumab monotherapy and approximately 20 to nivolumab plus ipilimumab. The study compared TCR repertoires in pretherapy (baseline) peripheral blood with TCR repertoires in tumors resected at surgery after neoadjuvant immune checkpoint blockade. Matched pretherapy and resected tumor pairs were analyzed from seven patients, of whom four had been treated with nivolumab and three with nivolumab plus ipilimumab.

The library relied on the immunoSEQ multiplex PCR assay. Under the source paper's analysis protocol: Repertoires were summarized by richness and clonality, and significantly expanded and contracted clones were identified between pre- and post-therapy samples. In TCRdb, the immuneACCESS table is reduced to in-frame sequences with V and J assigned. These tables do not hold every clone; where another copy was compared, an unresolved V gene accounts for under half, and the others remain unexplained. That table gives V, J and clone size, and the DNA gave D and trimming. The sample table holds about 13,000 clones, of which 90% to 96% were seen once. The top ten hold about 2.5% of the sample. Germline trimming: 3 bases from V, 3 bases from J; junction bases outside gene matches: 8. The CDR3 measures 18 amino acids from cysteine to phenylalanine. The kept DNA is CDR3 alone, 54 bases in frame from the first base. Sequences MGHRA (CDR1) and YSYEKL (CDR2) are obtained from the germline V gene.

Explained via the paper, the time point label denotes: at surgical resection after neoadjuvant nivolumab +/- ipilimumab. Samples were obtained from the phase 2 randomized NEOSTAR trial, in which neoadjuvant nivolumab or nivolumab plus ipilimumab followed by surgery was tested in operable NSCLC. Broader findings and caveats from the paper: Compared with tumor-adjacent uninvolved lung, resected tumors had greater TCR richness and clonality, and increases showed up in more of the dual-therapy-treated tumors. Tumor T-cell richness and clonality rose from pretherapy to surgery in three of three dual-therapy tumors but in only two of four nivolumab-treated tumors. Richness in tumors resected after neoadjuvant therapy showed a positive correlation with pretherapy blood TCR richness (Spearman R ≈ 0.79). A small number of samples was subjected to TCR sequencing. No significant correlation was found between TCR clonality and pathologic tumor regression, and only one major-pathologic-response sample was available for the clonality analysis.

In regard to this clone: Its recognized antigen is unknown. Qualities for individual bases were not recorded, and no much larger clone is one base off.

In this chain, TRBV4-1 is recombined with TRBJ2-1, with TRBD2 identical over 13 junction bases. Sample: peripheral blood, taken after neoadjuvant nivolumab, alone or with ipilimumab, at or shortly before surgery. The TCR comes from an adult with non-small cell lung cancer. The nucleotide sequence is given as TGCGCCAGCAGCCACCTGGGACTAGCGGGATATGGCTACAATGAGCAGTTCTTC. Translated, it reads CASSHLGLAGYGYNEQFF.